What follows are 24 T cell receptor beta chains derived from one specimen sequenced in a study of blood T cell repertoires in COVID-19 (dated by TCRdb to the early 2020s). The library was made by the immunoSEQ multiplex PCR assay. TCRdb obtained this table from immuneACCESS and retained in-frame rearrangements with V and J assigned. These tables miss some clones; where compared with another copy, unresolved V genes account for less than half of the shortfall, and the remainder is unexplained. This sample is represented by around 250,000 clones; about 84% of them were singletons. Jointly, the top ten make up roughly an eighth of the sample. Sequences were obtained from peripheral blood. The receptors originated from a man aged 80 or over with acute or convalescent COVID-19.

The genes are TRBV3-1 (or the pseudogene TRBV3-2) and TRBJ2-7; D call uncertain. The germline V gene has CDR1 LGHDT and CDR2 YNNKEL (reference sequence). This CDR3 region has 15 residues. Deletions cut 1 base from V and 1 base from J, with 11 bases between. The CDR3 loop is CASSQGQKISYEQYF. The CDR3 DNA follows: TGTGCCAGCAGCCAAGGTCAGAAAATATCCTACGAGCAGTACTTC.

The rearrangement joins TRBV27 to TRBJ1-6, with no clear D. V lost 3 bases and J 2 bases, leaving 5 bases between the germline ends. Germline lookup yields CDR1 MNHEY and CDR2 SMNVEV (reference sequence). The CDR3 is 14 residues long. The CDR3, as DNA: TGTGCCAGCAGTTTCTCTACCTATAATTCACCCCTCCACTTT. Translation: CASSFSTYNSPLHF.

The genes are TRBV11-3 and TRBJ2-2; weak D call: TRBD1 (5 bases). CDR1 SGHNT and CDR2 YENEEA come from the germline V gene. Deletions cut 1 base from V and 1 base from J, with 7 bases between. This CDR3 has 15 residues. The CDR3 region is CASSLGTRNTGELFF. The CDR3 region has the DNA TGTGCCAGCAGCTTAGGGACAAGGAACACCGGGGAGCTGTTTTTT. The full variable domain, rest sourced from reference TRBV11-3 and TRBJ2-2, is EAGVVQSPRYKIIEKKQPVAFWCNPISGHNTLYWYLQNLGQGPELLIRYENEEAVDDSQLPKDRFSAERLKGVDSTLKIQPAELGDSAVYLCASSLGTRNTGELFFGEGSRLTVL.

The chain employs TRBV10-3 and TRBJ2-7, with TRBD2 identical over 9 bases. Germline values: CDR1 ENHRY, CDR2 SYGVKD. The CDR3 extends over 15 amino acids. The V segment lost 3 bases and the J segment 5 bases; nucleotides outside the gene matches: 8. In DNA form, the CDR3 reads TGTGCCATCAGTGAAAACCCTAGCGGGACCCACGAGCAGTACTTC. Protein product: CAISENPSGTHEQYF.

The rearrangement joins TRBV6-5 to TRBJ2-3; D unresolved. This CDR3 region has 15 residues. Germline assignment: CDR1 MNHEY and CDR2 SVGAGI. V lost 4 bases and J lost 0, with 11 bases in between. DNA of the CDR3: TGTGCCAGCAGTTCAGGCAGCCTTAGCACAGATACGCAGTATTTT. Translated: CASSSGSLSTDTQYF.

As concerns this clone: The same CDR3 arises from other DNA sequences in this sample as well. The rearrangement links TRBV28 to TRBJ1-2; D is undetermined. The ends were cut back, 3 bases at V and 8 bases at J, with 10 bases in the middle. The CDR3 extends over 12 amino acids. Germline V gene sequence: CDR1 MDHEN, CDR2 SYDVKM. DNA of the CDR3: TGTGCCAGCAGTTTCTCTGCCGGGGGCTACACCTTC. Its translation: CASSFSAGGYTF.

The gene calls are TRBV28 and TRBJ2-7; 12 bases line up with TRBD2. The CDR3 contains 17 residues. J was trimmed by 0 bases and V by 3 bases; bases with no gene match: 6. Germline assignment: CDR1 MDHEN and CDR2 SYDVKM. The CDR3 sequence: CASSFPSGRAYSYEQYF. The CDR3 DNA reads TGTGCCAGCAGTTTTCCTAGCGGGAGGGCCTACTCCTACGAGCAGTACTTC.

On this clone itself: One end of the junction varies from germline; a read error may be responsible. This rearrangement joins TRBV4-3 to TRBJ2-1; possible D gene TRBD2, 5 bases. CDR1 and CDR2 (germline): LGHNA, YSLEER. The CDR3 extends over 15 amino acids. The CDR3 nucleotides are TGCGCCAGCAGCGAAGAGGCGGGCCCGCGGAATGAGCAGTTCTTC. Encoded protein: CASSEEAGPRNEQFF.

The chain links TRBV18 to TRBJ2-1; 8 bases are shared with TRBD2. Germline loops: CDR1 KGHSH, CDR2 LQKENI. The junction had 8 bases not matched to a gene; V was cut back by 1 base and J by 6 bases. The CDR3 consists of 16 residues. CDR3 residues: CASSPRGSGEVNEQFF. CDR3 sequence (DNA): TGTGCCAGCTCACCACGGGGTAGCGGGGAGGTCAATGAGCAGTTCTTC.

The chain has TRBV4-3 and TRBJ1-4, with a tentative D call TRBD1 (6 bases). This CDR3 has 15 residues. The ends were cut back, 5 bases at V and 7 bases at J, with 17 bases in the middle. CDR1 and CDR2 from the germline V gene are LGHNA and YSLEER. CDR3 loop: CASSTNGGLGEKLFF. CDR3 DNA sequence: TGCGCCAGCAGCACCAACGGGGGGCTAGGTGAAAAACTGTTTTTT.

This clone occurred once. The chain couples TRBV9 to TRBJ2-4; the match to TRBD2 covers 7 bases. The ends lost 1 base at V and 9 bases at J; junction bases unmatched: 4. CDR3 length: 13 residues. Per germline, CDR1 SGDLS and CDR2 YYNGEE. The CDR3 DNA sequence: TGTGCCAGCAGCGTATCCCGCGGGAGCATTCAGTACTTC. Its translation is CASSVSRGSIQYF.

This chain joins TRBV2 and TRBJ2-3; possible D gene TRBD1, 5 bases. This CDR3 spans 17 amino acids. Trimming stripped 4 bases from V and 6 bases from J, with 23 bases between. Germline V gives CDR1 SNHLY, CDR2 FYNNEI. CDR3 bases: TGTGCCAGCAGTGGACCCCTTATAGGGGCCTCAGGGGATACGCAGTATTTT. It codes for CASSGPLIGASGDTQYF. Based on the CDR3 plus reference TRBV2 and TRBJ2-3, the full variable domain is EPEVTQTPSHQVTQMGQEVILRCVPISNHLYFYWYRQILGQKVEFLVSFYNNEISEKSEIFDDQFSVERPDGSNFTLKIRSTKLEDSAMYFCASSGPLIGASGDTQYFGPGTRLTVL.

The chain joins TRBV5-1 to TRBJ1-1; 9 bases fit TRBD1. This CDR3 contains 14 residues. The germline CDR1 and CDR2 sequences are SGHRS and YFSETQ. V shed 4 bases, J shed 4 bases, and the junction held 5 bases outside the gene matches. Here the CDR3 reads CASSTGGPGTEAFF. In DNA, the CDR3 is TGCGCCAGCAGCACAGGGGGCCCGGGCACTGAAGCTTTCTTT.

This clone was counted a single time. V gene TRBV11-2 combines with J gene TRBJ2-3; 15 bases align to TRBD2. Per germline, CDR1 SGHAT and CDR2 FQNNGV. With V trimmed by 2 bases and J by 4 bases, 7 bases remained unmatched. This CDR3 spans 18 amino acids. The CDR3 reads CASSLRTSGGAEADTQYF. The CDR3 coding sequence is TGTGCCAGCAGCTTACGGACTAGCGGGGGGGCTGAGGCAGATACGCAGTATTTT.

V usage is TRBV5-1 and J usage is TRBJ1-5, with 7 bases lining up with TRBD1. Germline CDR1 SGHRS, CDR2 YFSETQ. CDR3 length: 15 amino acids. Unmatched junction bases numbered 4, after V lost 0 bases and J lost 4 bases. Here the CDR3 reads CASSLGTQGNQPQHF. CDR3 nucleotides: TGCGCCAGCAGCTTGGGTACACAGGGGAATCAGCCCCAGCATTTT.

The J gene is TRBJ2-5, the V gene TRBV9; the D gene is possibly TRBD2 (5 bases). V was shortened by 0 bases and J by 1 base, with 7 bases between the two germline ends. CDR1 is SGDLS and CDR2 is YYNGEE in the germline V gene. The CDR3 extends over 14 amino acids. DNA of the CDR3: TGTGCCAGCAGCGTAGGAGGGCTCCAAGAGACCCAGTACTTC. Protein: CASSVGGLQETQYF.

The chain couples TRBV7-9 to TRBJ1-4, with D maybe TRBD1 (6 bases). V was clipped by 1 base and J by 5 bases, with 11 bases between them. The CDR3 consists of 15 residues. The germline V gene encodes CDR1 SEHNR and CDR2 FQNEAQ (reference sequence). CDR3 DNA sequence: TGTGCCAGCAGCTTAGAGGGACACGGAAATGAAAAACTGTTTTTT. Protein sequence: CASSLEGHGNEKLFF.

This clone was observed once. The CDR3 here is CSAGTGGNSNEKLFF. The CDR3 DNA reads as TGCAGCGCCGGGACAGGGGGCAATTCGAATGAAAAACTGTTTTTT. J is TRBJ1-4 and V is TRBV29-1; 12 nucleotides line up with TRBD1. Germline CDR1 SQVTM, CDR2 ANQGSEA. V gave up 7 bases and J gave up 5 bases; unmatched junction bases: 8. The CDR3 totals 15 residues.

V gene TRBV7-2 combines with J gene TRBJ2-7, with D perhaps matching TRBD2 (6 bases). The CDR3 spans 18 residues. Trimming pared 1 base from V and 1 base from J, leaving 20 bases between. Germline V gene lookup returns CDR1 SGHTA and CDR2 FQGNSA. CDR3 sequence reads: CASSLGTGNHRGSYEQYF. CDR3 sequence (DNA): TGTGCCAGCAGCTTAGGGACCGGGAACCACCGGGGGTCCTACGAGCAGTACTTC.

CDR3 loop: CASQTADRGITF. Here the CDR3 DNA reads TGTGCCAGCCAGACTGCGGACAGGGGGATCACCTTC. This chain connects TRBV12-1 to TRBJ1-2; TRBD1 was called by the table and not checked on the DNA. TRBV12-1 is termed a pseudogene. The CDR3 length is 12 residues.

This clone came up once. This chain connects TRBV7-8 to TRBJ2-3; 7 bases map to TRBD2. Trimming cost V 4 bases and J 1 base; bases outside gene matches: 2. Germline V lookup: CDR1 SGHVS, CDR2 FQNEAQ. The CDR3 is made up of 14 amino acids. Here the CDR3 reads CASSYAGGTDTQYF. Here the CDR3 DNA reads TGTGCCAGCAGCTACGCGGGGGGCACAGATACGCAGTATTTT.

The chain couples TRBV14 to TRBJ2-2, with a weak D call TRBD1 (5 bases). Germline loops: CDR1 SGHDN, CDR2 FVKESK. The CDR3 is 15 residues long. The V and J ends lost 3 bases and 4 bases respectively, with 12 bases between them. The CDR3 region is CASSHRPGSTGELFF. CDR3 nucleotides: TGTGCCAGCAGCCACCGGCCAGGGTCCACCGGGGAGCTGTTTTTT.

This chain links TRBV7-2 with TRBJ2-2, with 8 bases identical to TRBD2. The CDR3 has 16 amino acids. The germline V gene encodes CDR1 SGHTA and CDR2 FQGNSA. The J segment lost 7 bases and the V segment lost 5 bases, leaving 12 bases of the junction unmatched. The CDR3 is CASSPWAAGEYGELFF. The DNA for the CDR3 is TGTGCCAGCAGCCCCTGGGCAGCGGGGGAGTACGGGGAGCTGTTTTTT.

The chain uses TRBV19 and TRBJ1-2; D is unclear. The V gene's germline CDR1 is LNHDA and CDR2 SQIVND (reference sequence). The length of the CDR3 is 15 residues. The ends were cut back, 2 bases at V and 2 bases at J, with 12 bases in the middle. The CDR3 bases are TGTGCCAGTAGTATATCCCCAGGAGGAAACTATGGCTACACCTTC. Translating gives CASSISPGGNYGYTF.